Listed here is a single TCR beta chain. The source of the sample is a study of blood T cell repertoires in COVID-19. At the level of the study: The United States, Italy and Spain supplied acute and convalescent COVID-19 samples. T cells, B-cell-depleted T cells, or PBMCs supplied cDNA or gDNA.

Study processing details: Nucleated cell counts were estimated from reference gene primer amplification. Sequenced by immunoSEQ multiplex PCR; TCRdb stores in-frame clones only, minus some. The D gene and trimming were derived from the DNA, and the V and J assignments and clone size from that table. The data show roughly 50,000 clones, around 86% seen once. Germline values: CDR1 KGHDR, CDR2 SFDVKD. V lost 1 base to trimming and J lost 6 bases, with 23 bases between them. The CDR3 is 19 residues long. The sequencing input was peripheral blood. V gene TRBV24-1 combines with J gene TRBJ2-2, with D perhaps matching TRBD2 (7 bases). This TCR was sampled from a human donor in a cohort sampled during active COVID-19. CDR3 DNA: TGTGCCACCAGTGATTTAGGTTGGGGGGGCCCTACACAGGCCGGGGAGCTGTTTTTT. Residues: CATSDLGWGGPTQAGELFF.